This TCR beta chain was recorded in a study of regulatory T cells in long-lasting Graves disease. TCR beta libraries were built with iRepertoire HTBI primers and Arm-PCR of CDR3 regions. TCRdb recomputed calls from the multiplex PCR reads with MiXCR, one row per CDR3 protein. The sample has about 620,000 distinct CDR3 sequences; under 20% are singletons. Points from the study as a whole: Persistent disease favored TRBV28, TRBJ1-2 and TRBJ2-5.

V dropped 5 bases and J dropped 3 bases, with 14 bases sitting between them. This CDR3 is 16 amino acids long. Germline CDR1 is MNHNS and CDR2 is SASEGT. Comment on this clonotype: The target antigen is unknown.

As to time point: newly diagnosed GD, antithyroid drugs for less than 3 months. Scientists built the TCR library using RNA that was extracted from PBMCs. A further study also used this sample, focusing on T cells in Graves' hyperthyroidism and ophthalmopathy. From that second work: The study left out patients who had uncontrolled infection, other autoimmune disease, pregnancy or lactation. In the analysis, a 13 V-J model separated ophthalmopathy from stable hyperthyroidism. Ophthalmopathy, as predicted by the model, came a median about six months after the prediction.

The source material was peripheral blood mononuclear cells (PBMCs), sampled at new diagnosis, from a patient treated with antithyroid drugs. The source of this sequence is a woman aged 25-40 years with Graves disease. The genes are TRBV6-1 and TRBJ1-6; weak D call: TRBD1 (5 bases). In nucleotides, the CDR3 is TGTGCCAGCAGTCCTGGGGCCGGTGACTATAATTCACCCCTCCACTTT. This codes for CASSPGAGDYNSPLHF.